Below are 16 T cell receptor beta chains sequenced from a single sample in a study of identical twins. A single record per CDR3 protein comes from TCRdb applying MiXCR to the 5' RACE reads. Of 690,000 or so distinct CDR3 sequences in the sample, approximately 6.1% were seen once. Sequenced input: naive T cells sorted from blood. The receptors here all came from a man aged 18 to 35 in good health.

This clonotype has just a few counts. The chain uses TRBV19 and TRBJ2-3, with 7 bases matching TRBD2. Trimming at V came to 11 bases and at J to 0 bases, leaving 8 bases not matched to a gene. Germline CDR1 reads LNHDA; CDR2 reads SQIVND (reference sequence). The CDR3 runs to 14 residues. CDR3 region: CAVKAGTSTDTQYF. The DNA of the CDR3 is TGTGCCGTGAAAGCGGGGACTAGCACAGATACGCAGTATTTT. Filled out from reference TRBV19 and TRBJ2-3, the complete variable domain reads DGGITQSPKYLFRKEGQNVTLSCEQNLNHDAMYWYRQDPGQGLRLIYYSQIVNDFQKGDIAEGYSVSREKKESFPLTVTSAQKNPTAFYLCAVKAGTSTDTQYFGPGTRLTVL.

The chain carries TRBV7-2 and TRBJ2-7, with 7 bases lining up with TRBD2. The germline CDR1 and CDR2 sequences are SGHTA and FQGNSA. This CDR3 comprises 12 residues. Trimming cost V 5 bases and J 10 bases; bases outside gene matches: 8. In DNA, the CDR3 is TGTGCCAGCAGCGCAAGCGGGGTAGAACAGTACTTC. It codes for CASSASGVEQYF. The variable domain in full, with the rest retrieved from reference TRBV7-2 and TRBJ2-7, is GAGVSQSPSNKVTEKGKDVELRCDPISGHTALYWYRQSLGQGLEFLIYFQGNSAPDKSGLPSDRFSAERTGGSVSTLTIQRTQQEDSAVYLCASSASGVEQYFGPGTRLTVT.

This clonotype has only a few counts. Written as DNA, the CDR3 is TGCAGTGCTAGAGATTGGGCGGTTGCTAGCAATCAGCCCCAGCATTTT. It codes for CSARDWAVASNQPQHF. The chain carries TRBV20-1 and TRBJ1-5; D uncertain. The V gene's germline CDR1 is DFQATT and CDR2 SNEGSKA (reference sequence). This CDR3 is 16 amino acids long. V lost 0 bases and J lost 0, with 12 bases in between.

The chain couples TRBV28 to TRBJ2-5, with a tentative D call TRBD1 (5 bases). Deletions cut 4 bases from V and 9 bases from J, with 15 bases between. CDR3 length: 13 amino acids. CDR1 and CDR2 (germline): MDHEN, SYDVKM. CDR3 coding DNA: TGTGCCAGCAGTTCGCAGGGCGGTGAGGCCCAGTACTTC. Translated: CASSSQGGEAQYF. Based on the CDR3 plus reference TRBV28 and TRBJ2-5, the full variable domain is DVKVTQSSRYLVKRTGEKVFLECVQDMDHENMFWYRQDPGLGLRLIYFSYDVKMKEKGDIPEGYSVSREKKERFSLILESASTNQTSMYLCASSSQGGEAQYFGPGTRLLVL.

The table lists this clonotype with a few counts. The rearrangement uses TRBV5-1 and TRBJ1-1, with a weak D call TRBD1 (5 bases). Germline V gene lookup returns CDR1 SGHRS and CDR2 YFSETQ. Trimming pared 0 bases from V and 1 base from J, leaving 10 bases between. The CDR3 contains 15 residues. The CDR3 nucleotides read TGCGCCAGCAGCTTGGAGGGGCGGAAGAACACTGAAGCTTTCTTT. It is translated as CASSLEGRKNTEAFF.

This clonotype was recorded at least ten times. The chain links TRBV7-2 to TRBJ2-7, with 9 nucleotides matching TRBD2. V was pared by 2 bases and J by 5 bases, with 13 bases of the junction left unmatched. Germline lookup yields CDR1 SGHTA and CDR2 FQGNSA. The CDR3 length is 17 residues. The CDR3, as DNA: TGTGCCAGCAGCTTAACATTTGGCGGGAGGGCCAGGAACGAGCAGTACTTC. Encoded protein: CASSLTFGGRARNEQYF.

This clonotype was counted many times. The chain carries TRBV12-3 or TRBV12-4 and TRBJ2-7; D gene uncertain. CDR3 length: 12 residues. Trimming removed 2 bases from V and 5 bases from J, with 7 bases in between. CDR3 loop: CASSLTGHEQYF. DNA of the CDR3: TGTGCCAGCAGTTTAACGGGCCACGAGCAGTACTTC.

This clonotype was seen many times. The chain combines TRBV6-5 with TRBJ2-3; TRBD2 agrees at 10 bases. The CDR3 has 16 amino acids. Germline values: CDR1 MNHEY, CDR2 SVGAGI. V shed 1 base, J shed 5 bases, and the junction held 6 bases outside the gene matches. The DNA for the CDR3 is TGTGCCAGCAGTTACTGGGCTAGCGGGAGTCAAGATACGCAGTATTTT. Translated, it gives CASSYWASGSQDTQYF.

There are a few counts of this clonotype. V is TRBV7-9 and J is TRBJ2-1, with 11 bases fitting TRBD2. The germline V gene has CDR1 SEHNR and CDR2 FQNEAQ (reference sequence). The CDR3 loop spans 17 amino acids. Unmatched junction bases numbered 9, after V lost 1 base and J lost 7 bases. CDR3: CASSLGPLAGVKNEQFF. CDR3 coding DNA: TGTGCCAGCAGCTTAGGACCACTAGCGGGAGTGAAGAATGAGCAGTTCTTC.

This clonotype was observed a few times. The rearrangement uses TRBV4-3 and TRBJ1-2, with D possibly TRBD1 on 5 matching bases. V shed 0 bases and J shed 4 bases, with 12 bases lying between them. The CDR3 is 15 amino acids. Germline V gives CDR1 LGHNA, CDR2 YSLEER. Here the CDR3 DNA reads TGCGCCAGCAGCCAAGAGGGGCAGGGCCCCTATGGCTACACCTTC. Encoded protein: CASSQEGQGPYGYTF.

This clonotype appeared a few times. The V and J genes are TRBV7-6 and TRBJ2-7, with TRBD2 matching 14 bases. The CDR3 totals 17 residues. V lost 4 bases, J lost 5 bases, and 10 bases stayed unmatched. CDR1 is SGHVS and CDR2 is FNYEAQ in the germline V gene. CDR3 nucleotide sequence: TGTGCCAGCAGCTCCCCGGGACTAGCGGGAGCGAGAGACGAGCAGTACGTC. This codes for CASSSPGLAGARDEQYV.

The gene calls are TRBV5-6 and TRBJ2-7, with a weak D call TRBD1 (6 bases). V was cut by 4 bases and J by 6 bases, with 14 bases left in between. Germline CDR1 and CDR2: SGHDT and YYEEEE. This CDR3 spans 13 amino acids. CDR3 sequence reads: CASSPIGGGEQYV. CDR3 bases: TGTGCCAGCAGCCCGATTGGGGGCGGCGAGCAGTACGTC.

This clonotype was found many times. The chain has TRBV29-1 and TRBJ2-1; tentatively, D is TRBD1 (5 bases). CDR1 and CDR2 from the germline V gene are SQVTM and ANQGSEA. The germline V and J ends were trimmed by 1 base and 8 bases, with 9 bases remaining between them. The CDR3 consists of 12 residues. CDR3 region: CSVEGRVDEQFF. CDR3 coding DNA: TGCAGCGTTGAAGGCAGGGTGGATGAGCAGTTCTTC.

The table lists this clonotype with a few counts. This sequence joins TRBV19 and TRBJ1-5, with D uncertain. Germline V CDR1 and CDR2: LNHDA, SQIVND (reference sequence). Between the trimmed V and J ends, which lost 5 bases and 6 bases, there was a span of 14 bases. This CDR3 contains 14 residues. The CDR3 DNA sequence: TGTGCCAGTAGTGGCGTTGGAGGAGCTCAGCCCCAGCATTTT. It encodes CASSGVGGAQPQHF.

This clonotype turned up a few times. The J gene is TRBJ2-7, the V gene TRBV10-3, with 11 bases that match TRBD2. The CDR3 extends over 13 amino acids. Trimming removed 10 bases from V and 5 bases from J; junction bases left unmatched: 7. The germline V gene encodes CDR1 ENHRY and CDR2 SYGVKD. CDR3 sequence reads: CATTSGRGDEQYF. The CDR3 DNA reads as TGTGCCACAACTAGCGGGAGAGGCGACGAGCAGTACTTC.

This clonotype was found many times. V and J are TRBV12-3 or TRBV12-4 and TRBJ2-5; no clear D. This CDR3 has 13 amino acids. Trimming took 6 bases from V and 5 from J, leaving 13 bases between them. The CDR3 sequence is CASSSSDGETQYF. CDR3 bases: TGTGCCAGCAGCAGTTCGGACGGGGAGACCCAGTACTTC.